This T cell receptor beta chain emerged from a study of cytomegalovirus exposure and HLA in healthy donors (dated by TCRdb to 2016 to 2017). Some background on the complete study: An earlier analysis of 587 of the donors reported approximately 270 Gb of sequence data and 117 million unique TCR beta sequences from 190 million or so T cells. A later analysis re-analyzed previously published TCR beta repertoires from 550 to 700 donors and added high-resolution HLA genotyping to study TCR occurrence patterns. The aim of the study was to test whether cataloging public T cell receptors could identify signatures of past pathogen exposure. In a later genetic analysis, genome-wide SNP genotypes for about three fifths of the 666 donors were used, and that subset was treated as a discovery cohort. Typing coverage differed by locus: A, B, C, DRB1 and DQB1 were typed in about 620-640 donors, DQA1 in 500 to 550, DPA1 in around 610, and DPB1 in 472. Roughly 5 DR-DQ haplotypes were handled as single units for association and clustering because linkage in the cohort was strong. An earlier analysis of around 640 of the donors used high-throughput TCR beta sequencing to judge whether each TCR beta V gene segment behaved as functional or pseudogenic. Both class I and class II loci were covered by HLA typing, at four-digit resolution. To predict cytomegalovirus infection status, the study combined high-throughput TCR immunosequencing, statistical association of individual TCRs with disease status, and machine learning. Of the 350 to 450 genotyped donors, 65% to 90% were placed in the genetic ancestry cluster associated with self-reported Caucasian donors. The study profiled the T cell repertoires of hundreds of subjects by immunosequencing and related them to cytomegalovirus serostatus. All discovery cohort repertoires had been generated on a single sequencing platform. An early release that covered about 600 HLA-typed donors contained about 300 gigabases of sequencing data and 85 million to 100 million unique TCR sequences. Donor age, sex, ethnicity and CMV serostatus were compiled alongside the repertoire data. The later analysis used no new phenotypic data to find candidate immune exposures, relying instead on TCR beta sequences and their occurrence across donors. Across 300 to 400 genotyped donors of the cohort, an average of roughly 230,000 unique TCR beta nucleotide sequences per donor were sequenced, and roughly a sixth of those sequences were non-productive. A separate validation cohort of 100 to 150 different subjects was used in addition to the roughly 720-subject first cohort. The research as a whole found: Because some donors lacked HLA typing at each locus, the association tests relied only on the typed subset. Linkage disequilibrium might explain the correlated functional status among segregating V segments, but an unknown experimental factor could not be ruled out. Some IMGT-functional V segments, including TRBV6-2 and TRBV6-3, could not be distinguished by the 87-base-pair reads and were therefore excluded. This cohort had only TCR beta chains sequenced, and the lack of alpha or paired-chain data limited which features could be detected. Because counts were too low, approximately 18 rarely observed V segments, including chromosome 9 orphons, were excluded from the earlier analysis of around 590 of the donors. CMV serostatus was the only immune exposure information available for the cohort. In both the original and validation cohorts, the classifier was reported to diagnose cytomegalovirus status with high specificity and sensitivity. A later analysis found that most CMV-associated TCR beta chains appeared HLA-restricted, with HLA associations seemingly driven largely by CMV exposure. Most TCR sequences were seen in very few donors, while some public TCRs were found in many individuals. A later analysis associated 16,951 TCR beta sequences with specific HLA alleles at a false discovery rate of 0.05. Several of the top co-occurrence clusters appeared to be linked to parvovirus B19, influenza, CMV and Epstein-Barr virus, according to a later analysis. Sequencing depth was assumed to be roughly uniform across donors in the presence/absence analyses, though that assumption may not hold. A cluster of highly shared sequence variants was judged likely to represent a technical artifact of the sequencing pipeline. In vitro tests confirmed that three of the cytomegalovirus-associated TCR beta chains recognize cytomegalovirus antigens. A further reported finding was that TCR beta sequences accurately predicted the HLA-A and HLA-B alleles for most subjects in the first cohort. Compared with equally common non-associated chains, HLA-associated TCR beta chains in a later analysis were more clonally expanded and had lower generation probabilities. Strong co-occurrence of HLA alleles, especially DR and DQ, made assigning TCR associations to individual alleles difficult. A total of roughly 160 TCR beta chains were listed by the study as associated with cytomegalovirus. The authors suggested that the approach could potentially be generalized to other disease states and immunological phenotypes. Broadly in line with IMGT annotations, most TCR beta V segments showed up in productive rearrangements about 87% or about 30% of the time in an earlier analysis of around 550 of the donors. A later genetic analysis reported fewer N-insertions in productive TCRs among donors in an Asian-associated ancestry cluster than the approximately 670-donor mean. An association between a missense DCLRE1C variant and V-gene and J-gene trimming of TCR beta chains was found in a later genetic analysis and replicated in an independent cohort. In a later analysis, the rate of TCR association differed among HLA loci, with DRB1 alleles having the most associated TCRs and HLA-C alleles having the fewest.

Counted from cysteine to phenylalanine, this CDR3 has 15 amino acids. Only CDR3 DNA remains: 45 bases, in frame from the first base. Germline trimming: 1 base from V, 2 bases from J; junction bases outside gene matches: 4. In the germline V gene, CDR1 corresponds to SGHNT and CDR2 to YENEEA. Library preparation used the immunoSEQ multiplex PCR assay. The multiplex PCR relied on a mix of 60 forward primers for TCR Vbeta segments and 13 reverse primers for TCR Jbeta segments. The CDR3 region of rearranged TCR beta genes was amplified from genomic DNA with a multiplex PCR assay. The Illumina HiSeq System was used to sequence the amplified TCR beta libraries as 87-base-pair reads. In the paper's pipeline: A later analysis tallied 75 million to 95 million unique TCR beta chains across the 666 repertoires, and around 12 million of those chains were shared by two or more donors. A nearest-neighbor algorithm error-corrected the raw reads and collapsed the reads into unique sequences, merging closely related sequences to remove PCR and sequencing errors. Alignment of CDR3 sequences to IMGT reference sequences was used to assign V, D and J gene segments. For a sequence to be retained, at least a six-nucleotide match to both a V gene segment and a J gene segment was required. A rearrangement was called productive if the CDR3 had no stop codons and remained in frame with V and J, and every other rearrangement was called non-productive. CDR3 was defined according to IMGT convention as the region running from the second conserved V-encoded cysteine to the conserved J-encoded phenylalanine. The earlier analysis of about 530 of the donors excluded any sequence lacking an unambiguous match to a single V gene segment. In an earlier analysis of approximately 560 of the donors, a V segment was called functional when productive rearrangements were above 56.7%, and segregating when the standard deviation between donors exceeded 5%. A statistical classification framework was built to diagnose cytomegalovirus status from the catalog of TCR beta chain sequences. V and J gene assignment, in a later analysis, came from comparing TCR nucleotide sequences with IMGT/GENE-DB human TR gene sequences. A later analysis assigned CDR3 sequences and most-parsimonious VDJ recombination scenarios with the TCRdist pipeline. In a later analysis, each TCR beta chain was defined by its CDR3 amino acid sequence together with its V-gene family, and reads lacking a unique V-gene family were excluded. As a way to deal with suspected cross-contamination and a sequencing artifact, a later analysis dropped nearly 600 nucleotide sequences that were highly shared and had low generation probability. In a later analysis, a clonal expansion index was calculated for each public chain from normalized within-repertoire ranks of inferred template counts. In a later analysis, generation probabilities were computed using a VDJ recombination model fitted to out-of-frame rearrangements, and the results were checked against IGoR. A later analysis scored TCR-TCR, TCR-HLA and TCR-CMV co-occurrence with hypergeometric tests, applying a repertoire-size bias correction to TCR pairs. A later analysis estimated false discovery rates by permuting HLA or CMV assignments 20 times. In a later analysis, co-occurring TCRs were grouped using DBSCAN, with TCRdist sequence similarity added in when clustering inside HLA-allele-positive subsets. For co-occurrence clustering, repertoires with fewer than 30,000 or more than 120,000 public chains were excluded, along with roughly 5 repertoires with anomalous nucleotide sharing. The clones in this table, taken by TCRdb from immuneACCESS, are in-frame only. Not every clone is retained; where verified, under half of the shortfall comes from an unresolved V gene, and the cause of the rest is unknown. That table supplies the V and J calls and clone size; D and trimming were determined from the DNA. The sample profile shows about 160,000 clones; around 84% of them were found once. The ten largest clonotypes hold roughly 2.1% of the sample.

The cohort comprised 710 or so healthy bone marrow donors. At the time of sampling, all cohort members were nominally healthy, though unrecorded immune exposures were likely present. The donor tested CMV seropositive and was one of the 289 seropositive cohort members. Each donor provided a peripheral blood sample, and peripheral blood mononuclear cells were used for TCR beta sequencing. The Qiagen DNeasy Blood Extraction Kit was used to extract genomic DNA from the blood cell samples. About this clone itself: Its recognized antigen is unknown. Per-base quality was not reported, and no clone a single base away is much larger than it.

This clonotype was obtained from a man between 18 and 35 years old in good health and CMV-seropositive. This sequence uses TRBV11-3 and TRBJ2-5, and 7 bases in between align with TRBD1. The sequenced sample consisted of PBMCs. The CDR3 is CASSLAGTVQETQYF. The bases are TGTGCCAGCAGCTTAGCGGGGACAGTTCAAGAGACCCAGTACTTC.